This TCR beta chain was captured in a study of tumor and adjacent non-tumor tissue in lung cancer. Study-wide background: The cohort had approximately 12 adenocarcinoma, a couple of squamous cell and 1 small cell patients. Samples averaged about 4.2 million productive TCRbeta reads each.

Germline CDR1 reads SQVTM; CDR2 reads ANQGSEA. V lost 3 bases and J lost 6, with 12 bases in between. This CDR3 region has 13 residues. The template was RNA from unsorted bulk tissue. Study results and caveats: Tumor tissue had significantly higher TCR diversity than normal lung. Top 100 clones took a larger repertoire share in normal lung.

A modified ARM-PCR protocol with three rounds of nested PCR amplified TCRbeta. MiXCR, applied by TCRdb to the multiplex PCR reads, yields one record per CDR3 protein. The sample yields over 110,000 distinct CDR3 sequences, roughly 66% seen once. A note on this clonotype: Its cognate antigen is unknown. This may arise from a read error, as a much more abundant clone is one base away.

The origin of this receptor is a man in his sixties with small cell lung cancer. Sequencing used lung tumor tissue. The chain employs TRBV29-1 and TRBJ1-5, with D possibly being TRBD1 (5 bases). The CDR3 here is CSVEQDMGQPQHF. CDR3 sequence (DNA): TGCAGCGTTGAGCAGGACATGGGTCAGCCCCAGCATTTT. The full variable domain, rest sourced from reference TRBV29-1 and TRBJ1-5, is SAVISQKPSRDICQRGTSLTIQCQVDSQVTMMFWYRQQPGQSLTLIATANQGSEATYESGFVIDKFPISRPNLTFSTLTVSNMSPEDSSIYLCSVEQDMGQPQHFGDGTRLSIL.